Given below is one TCR beta chain in context. The CDR3 totals 16 residues. With 4 bases clipped from V and 6 bases from J, the junction kept 10 bases outside the gene matches. The germline V gene encodes CDR1 SGHTS and CDR2 YDEGEE. Per the authors' pipeline: It was from reference gene primer amplification that nucleated cell counts were estimated. Clones were read by immunoSEQ multiplex PCR, and TCRdb kept only the in-frame ones, dropping some. V, J and clone size are taken as reported in that table, and D and trimming were inferred from the DNA itself. The sample consists of approximately 89,000 clones, 85% to 95% of them appearing once. The sample originates from a study of blood T cell repertoires in COVID-19. Study in general: COVID-19 samples collected from the United States, Italy and Spain covered acute and convalescent phases. Nucleic acid was either cDNA or gDNA, and it came from T cells, B-cell-depleted T cells, or PBMCs.

The chain uses TRBV5-8 and TRBJ2-7, with 13 bases that match TRBD2. Source material: peripheral blood. This clonotype was sampled from a woman between 55 and 75 years old with active COVID-19. The CDR3 DNA is TGTGCCAGCAGCCCGGGACTAGCGGGATGGGTTGGCGAGCAGTACTTC. Its translation: CASSPGLAGWVGEQYF. The whole variable domain, remainder taken from reference TRBV5-8 and TRBJ2-7, is EAGVTQSPTHLIKTRGQQATLRCSPISGHTSVYWYQQALGLGLQFLLWYDEGEERNRGNFPPRFSGRQFPNYSSELNVNALELEDSALYLCASSPGLAGWVGEQYFGPGTRLTVT.